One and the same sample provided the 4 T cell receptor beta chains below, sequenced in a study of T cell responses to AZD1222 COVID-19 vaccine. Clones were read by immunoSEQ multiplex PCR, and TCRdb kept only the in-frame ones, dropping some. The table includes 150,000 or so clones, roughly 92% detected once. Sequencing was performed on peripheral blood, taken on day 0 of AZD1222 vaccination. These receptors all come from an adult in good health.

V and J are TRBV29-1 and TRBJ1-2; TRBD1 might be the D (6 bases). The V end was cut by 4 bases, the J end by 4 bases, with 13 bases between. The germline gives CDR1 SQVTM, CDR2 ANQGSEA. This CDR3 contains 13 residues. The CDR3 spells CSVVRGGGYGYTF. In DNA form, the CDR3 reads TGCAGCGTTGTTAGAGGGGGGGGCTATGGCTACACCTTC. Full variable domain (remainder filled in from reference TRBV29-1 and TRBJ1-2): SAVISQKPSRDICQRGTSLTIQCQVDSQVTMMFWYRQQPGQSLTLIATANQGSEATYESGFVIDKFPISRPNLTFSTLTVSNMSPEDSSIYLCSVVRGGGYGYTFGSGTRLTVV.

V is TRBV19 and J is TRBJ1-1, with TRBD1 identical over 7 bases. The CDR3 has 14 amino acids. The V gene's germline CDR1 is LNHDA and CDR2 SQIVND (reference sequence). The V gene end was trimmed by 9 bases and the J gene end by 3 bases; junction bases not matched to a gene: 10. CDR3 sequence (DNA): TGTGCCAGCGGGACCAGGGACAGCTACACTGAAGCTTTCTTT. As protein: CASGTRDSYTEAFF.

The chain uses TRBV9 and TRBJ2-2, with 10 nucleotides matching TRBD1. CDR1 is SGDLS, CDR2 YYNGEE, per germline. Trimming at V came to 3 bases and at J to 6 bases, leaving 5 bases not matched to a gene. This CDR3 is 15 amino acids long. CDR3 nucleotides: TGTGCCAGCAGCGCCCGACAGGGGGCGCCCGGGGAGCTGTTTTTT. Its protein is CASSARQGAPGELFF.

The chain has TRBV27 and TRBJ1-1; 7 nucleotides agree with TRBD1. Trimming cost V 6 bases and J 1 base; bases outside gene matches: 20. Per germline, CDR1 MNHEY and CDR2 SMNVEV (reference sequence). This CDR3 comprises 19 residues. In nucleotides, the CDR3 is TGTGCCAGCAGGCCAGGCCTAGACAGGGCGGGAGACTGGAACACTGAAGCTTTCTTT. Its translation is CASRPGLDRAGDWNTEAFF.